This T cell receptor (beta chain) is drawn from a study of early T cells in non-severe SARS-CoV-2 infection (dated by TCRdb to the early 2020s). Looking at the study overall: Bulk RNA from unsorted whole blood was used for TCR sequencing, so alpha and beta chains could not be paired. On the study overall, not on this receptor specifically: VDJdb matching was skewed toward anti-spike CD8 responses, so virus-specific expansions were likely underestimated and private and CD4 specificities were missed.

From its cysteine to its phenylalanine, the CDR3 spans 15 amino acids. Here the CDR3 DNA is all that survives: 45 bases in frame from base 1. A case-control design nested within a healthcare worker cohort in London, UK, was used, with weekly nasopharyngeal swab PCR tests and blood sampling performed. Healthcare workers were enrolled in the week of the UK lockdown, from 23 to 31 March 2020, and were followed every week for up to roughly 15 weeks. The library was prepared using 5' RACE. Data came from a NextSeq 500. Unique molecular identifiers were attached to individual cDNA molecules in the TCR library protocol so that sequencing error and PCR bias could be corrected. TCR alpha and beta chains were both sequenced, and the abundances of alpha and beta sequences in each sample were closely correlated with each other. The authors' pipeline ran thus. V gene, J gene and CDR3 annotation of TCR sequences was performed with Decombinator V4. TCRs were defined as expanded if a significant change between any two time points was detected under a Poisson model with p below 0.0001. TCR abundances were normalised to the total number of TCRs sequenced per sample and expressed as counts per million. TRAV1-2 paired with TRAJ12, TRAJ20 or TRAJ33 defined MAIT TCRs, while TRAV10 paired with TRAJ18 defined iNKT TCRs. VDJdb, accessed 1 November 2021, was searched for CMV, EBV and SARS-CoV-2 annotated TCRs, with TCRs annotated for multiple antigens excluded. Through fastp at Q25 and MiXCR, TCRdb rebuilt clones from the public reads, retaining in-frame beta chains. Merged by CDR3 protein, the rows form single entries marked with the most common genes and DNA. These V and J calls derive from TCRdb rather than the authors' analysis. The sample yields approximately 80,000 distinct CDR3 sequences; around 11% were counted once. 12% of the sample is held by the ten biggest clonotypes.

With regard to this clonotype: Its antigen is unknown. A read error may produce the germline difference seen at one junction end.

The chain employs TRBV12-3 or TRBV12-4 and TRBJ2-2, with 7 central nucleotides matching TRBD1. The TCR was taken from an adult who was a healthcare worker with PCR-confirmed SARS-CoV-2 infection or an uninfected control (not recorded which). The sample was whole blood, taken at baseline. The CDR3 here reads CASSSNRGRSGELLF. The bases read TGTGCCAGCAGTTCCAACAGGGGTCGATCCGGGGAGCTGCTTTTT.